Following are 29 T cell receptor beta chains from one sample sequenced in a study of blood T cell repertoires in COVID-19. Measured with immunoSEQ multiplex PCR; TCRdb has only the in-frame clones, and not every one. The sample records around 150,000 clones, around 85% being singletons. What was sequenced was peripheral blood. The receptor set was obtained from a human donor with acute or convalescent COVID-19. The donor label of this sample is uncertain.

The chain has TRBV18 and TRBJ1-1; D possibly corresponds to TRBD1 (5 bases). This CDR3 spans 16 amino acids. Per germline, CDR1 KGHSH and CDR2 LQKENI. V was trimmed by 2 bases and J by 0 bases, leaving 13 bases between them. DNA of the CDR3: TGTGCCAGCTCACCAGGCGGGGGAAGATTGAACACTGAAGCTTTCTTT. This sequence encodes CASSPGGGRLNTEAFF.

The CDR3 protein is CASSLGHGTGGATDTQYF. DNA for the CDR3: TGTGCCAGCAGCTTAGGTCACGGGACTGGGGGGGCCACAGATACGCAGTATTTT. The V call is TRBV7-2, the J call TRBJ2-3; maybe TRBD2 (7 bases). The CDR3 totals 18 residues. V lost 1 base, J lost 2 bases, and 19 bases lay in between. From germline, CDR1 is SGHTA and CDR2 FQGNSA.

The rearrangement joins TRBV9 to TRBJ1-2; weak D call: TRBD1 (6 bases). Germline V gene lookup returns CDR1 SGDLS and CDR2 YYNGEE. This CDR3 region has 12 residues. V shed 3 bases and J shed 4 bases, with 7 bases lying between them. The CDR3 nucleotides read TGTGCCAGCAGCGCGGACAGCTATGGCTACACCTTC. This codes for CASSADSYGYTF. The entire variable domain, with the rest obtained from reference TRBV9 and TRBJ1-2, is as follows: DSGVTQTPKHLITATGQRVTLRCSPRSGDLSVYWYQQSLDQGLQFLIQYYNGEERAKGNILERFSAQQFPDLHSELNLSSLELGDSALYFCASSADSYGYTFGSGTRLTVV.

The chain couples TRBV7-2 to TRBJ1-6; TRBD1 matches 10 bases. Losses at the gene ends were 5 bases for V and 9 bases for J; bases not matched to a gene: 7. Germline-derived CDR1 and CDR2 are SGHTA and FQGNSA. The length of the CDR3 is 15 residues. The CDR3 bases are TGTGCCAGCAGCAACGTGGGACAGGGGTTTTCACCCCTCCACTTT. Amino acids: CASSNVGQGFSPLHF. Together with reference TRBV7-2 and TRBJ1-6, the CDR3 gives the full variable domain: GAGVSQSPSNKVTEKGKDVELRCDPISGHTALYWYRQSLGQGLEFLIYFQGNSAPDKSGLPSDRFSAERTGGSVSTLTIQRTQQEDSAVYLCASSNVGQGFSPLHFGNGTRLTVT.

V and J are TRBV7-3 and TRBJ1-1; 7 bases are shared with TRBD1. V lost 4 bases to trimming and J lost 1 base; unmatched junction nucleotides: 6. The CDR3 is made up of 15 amino acids. Germline V gives CDR1 SGHTA, CDR2 FQGTGA. In DNA form, the CDR3 reads TGTGCCAGCAGCTACGGGACAGCTAAGAACACTGAAGCTTTCTTT. This translates into CASSYGTAKNTEAFF.

The V gene is TRBV15, the J gene TRBJ1-4; D call uncertain. V dropped 0 bases and J dropped 8 bases, with 7 bases sitting between them. Per germline, CDR1 LNHNV and CDR2 YYDKDF (reference sequence). The CDR3 has 13 amino acids. In DNA form, the CDR3 reads TGTGCCACCAGCAGAGATCTCGGGGAAAAACTGTTTTTT. It is translated as CATSRDLGEKLFF.

The V call is TRBV27, the J call TRBJ2-7; D perhaps matches TRBD2 (6 bases). CDR3 length: 13 amino acids. Germline V gene data show CDR1 as MNHEY and CDR2 as SMNVEV (reference sequence). V lost 6 bases and J lost 9, with 18 bases in between. In DNA form, the CDR3 reads TGTGCCAGCAGCTCAGGACTAAAAGTACGGCAGTACTTC. Protein sequence: CASSSGLKVRQYF.

The CDR3: CASSYEGVNTGELFF. CDR3 nucleotides: TGTGCCAGCAGTTACGAGGGAGTGAACACCGGGGAGCTGTTTTTT. The chain uses TRBV7-9 and TRBJ2-2, with D possibly being TRBD2 (5 bases). The germline CDR1 and CDR2 sequences are SEHNR and FQNEAQ (reference sequence). The CDR3 covers 15 residues. V lost 6 bases, J lost 1 base, and 12 bases lay in between.

The V and J genes are TRBV7-3 and TRBJ2-7; a weak D match, TRBD1 (6 bases). The CDR3 loop spans 16 amino acids. With 5 bases removed from V and 3 bases from J, the gap between germline ends came to 20 bases. Germline V gene data show CDR1 as SGHTA and CDR2 as FQGTGA. The CDR3 sequence: CASSPSTGTKFYEQYF. The CDR3, as DNA: TGTGCCAGCAGCCCATCCACCGGGACAAAATTCTACGAGCAGTACTTC.

In this sample, this clone turned up a few times. This chain joins TRBV27 and TRBJ2-1; TRBD1 might be the D (6 bases). Looked up from germline, CDR1 is MNHEY and CDR2 is SMNVEV (reference sequence). This CDR3 comprises 13 residues. V lost 3 bases and J 11 bases, leaving 14 bases between the germline ends. DNA for the CDR3: TGTGCCAGCAGTTTGGTGGACAGACAAAAGCAGTTCTTC. Protein: CASSLVDRQKQFF.

The chain joins TRBV10-3 to TRBJ2-1; no reliable D call. This CDR3 comprises 12 residues. The V gene's germline CDR1 is ENHRY and CDR2 SYGVKD. Trimming left V 3 bases short and J 13 bases short, with 13 bases between. CDR3 sequence reads: CAISETDSEQFF. The CDR3 nucleotides are TGTGCCATCAGTGAAACCGACTCAGAACAGTTCTTC.

This chain links TRBV3-1 (or the pseudogene TRBV3-2) with TRBJ1-1; TRBD1 aligns across 8 bases. After removal of 0 bases from V and 1 base from J, the junction contained 4 bases not matched to a gene. The CDR3 covers 16 residues. Germline assignment: CDR1 LGHDT and CDR2 YNNKEL (reference sequence). CDR3 sequence reads: CASSQEKGTGNTEAFF. The CDR3 nucleotides read TGTGCCAGCAGCCAAGAAAAAGGGACAGGGAACACTGAAGCTTTCTTT.

The gene calls are TRBV7-9 and TRBJ1-1, with a weak D call TRBD1 (5 bases). The length of the CDR3 is 13 residues. In germline, CDR1 is SEHNR, CDR2 FQNEAQ (reference sequence). Trimming cost V 6 bases and J 1 base, with 9 bases left between them. The CDR3 nucleotides are TGTGCCAGCAGGGTAACAGGGAACACTGAAGCTTTCTTT. This gives the protein CASRVTGNTEAFF. Combining the CDR3 with reference TRBV7-9 and TRBJ1-1 gives the whole variable domain DTGVSQNPRHKITKRGQNVTFRCDPISEHNRLYWYRQTLGQGPEFLTYFQNEAQLEKSRLLSDRFSAERPKGSFSTLEIQRTEQGDSAMYLCASRVTGNTEAFFGQGTRLTVV.

This clone showed up just a few times. This rearrangement joins TRBV29-1 to TRBJ2-5, with D perhaps TRBD1 (5 bases). The germline V and J ends were trimmed by 4 bases and 1 base, with 13 bases remaining between them. The CDR3 contains 14 residues. Germline V lookup: CDR1 SQVTM, CDR2 ANQGSEA. In DNA form, the CDR3 reads TGCAGCGTTGCATTTTCCAGGGCCCAAGAGACCCAGTACTTC. It yields the protein CSVAFSRAQETQYF. Filled out from reference TRBV29-1 and TRBJ2-5, the complete variable domain reads SAVISQKPSRDICQRGTSLTIQCQVDSQVTMMFWYRQQPGQSLTLIATANQGSEATYESGFVIDKFPISRPNLTFSTLTVSNMSPEDSSIYLCSVAFSRAQETQYFGPGTRLLVL.

This chain uses TRBV28 with TRBJ1-1; D is unclear. Trimming removed 6 bases at V and 5 bases at J, with 19 bases between. Germline CDR1 and CDR2: MDHEN and SYDVKM. This CDR3 contains 15 residues. The CDR3 DNA sequence: TGTGCCAGCAGACCTCCGACCTCAGGAACGACTGAAGCTTTCTTT. Protein product: CASRPPTSGTTEAFF.

This rearrangement joins TRBV2 to TRBJ2-2, with 8 positions matching TRBD1. The CDR3 loop spans 14 amino acids. Germline assignment: CDR1 SNHLY and CDR2 FYNNEI. V dropped 8 bases and J dropped 5; count of bases not matched to a gene: 7. For the CDR3, the DNA is TGTGCCAGCTACAGGACAGGGATGACCGGGGAGCTGTTTTTT. Its translation is CASYRTGMTGELFF.

This clone was seen repeatedly, ten times or more. The rearrangement links TRBV18 to TRBJ1-3; the D gene is possibly TRBD1 (5 bases). This CDR3 comprises 14 residues. Germline CDR1 is KGHSH and CDR2 is LQKENI. Trimming took 4 bases from V and 7 from J, leaving 14 bases between them. CDR3 nucleotides: TGTGCCAGCTCACAAGGGACTGTCGGTAACACCATATATTTT. Translated, it gives CASSQGTVGNTIYF.

This clone occurred once. The chain links TRBV5-6 to TRBJ1-2; D might be TRBD1 (5 bases). V was shortened by 4 bases and J by 6 bases, with 7 bases between the two germline ends. In germline, CDR1 is SGHDT, CDR2 YYEEEE. CDR3 length: 11 residues. CDR3 loop: CASSLRDGYTF. CDR3 nucleotide sequence: TGTGCCAGCAGCCTCAGGGATGGCTACACCTTC.

V gene TRBV2 combines with J gene TRBJ1-2; 9 bases are shared with TRBD1. The CDR3 spans 13 residues. CDR1 SNHLY and CDR2 FYNNEI come from the germline V gene. The V and J ends lost 8 bases and 5 bases, in that order; junction bases with no gene match: 6. The CDR3: CASAGDRVYGYTF. CDR3 nucleotides: TGTGCCAGCGCTGGGGACAGGGTATATGGCTACACCTTC.

The V and J genes are TRBV28 and TRBJ1-1, with TRBD1 identical over 7 bases. J gave up 3 bases and V 6 bases, and 10 bases lay outside the gene matches. This CDR3 contains 15 residues. Germline V gene sequence: CDR1 MDHEN, CDR2 SYDVKM. This CDR3 reads CASRPQGPAYTEAFF. CDR3 nucleotides: TGTGCCAGCAGGCCACAGGGGCCAGCATACACTGAAGCTTTCTTT.

The chain is built from TRBV29-1 and TRBJ1-6; D not certain. Trimming removed 5 bases at V and 4 bases at J, with 9 bases between. Per germline, CDR1 SQVTM and CDR2 ANQGSEA. This CDR3 contains 13 residues. The CDR3 loop is CSVSRGYNSPLHF. The CDR3 nucleotides read TGCAGCGTTTCCCGGGGTTATAATTCACCCCTCCACTTT.

V is TRBV7-9 and J is TRBJ2-7, with 7 nucleotides matching TRBD2. There are 14 residues in the CDR3. J was trimmed by 7 bases and V by 4 bases; bases with no gene match: 10. Germline loops: CDR1 SEHNR, CDR2 FQNEAQ (reference sequence). CDR3 sequence (DNA): TGTGCCAGCAGCTCAAGGGACTACCCAGGGGAGCAGTACTTC. Translated: CASSSRDYPGEQYF.

Concerning this clone itself: Other nucleotide sequences in the sample specify the same CDR3. The chain has TRBV7-7 and TRBJ2-2, with D maybe TRBD1 (6 bases). The CDR3 has 14 amino acids. The V end lost 5 bases, the J end lost 1 base, and 8 bases lay between the germline ends. CDR1 is SSHAT and CDR2 is FNYEAQ in the germline V gene (reference sequence). This chain's CDR3 is CASSPQGNTGELFF. The CDR3 DNA is TGTGCCAGCAGCCCACAGGGGAACACCGGGGAGCTGTTTTTT. Complete variable domain (other parts from reference TRBV7-7 and TRBJ2-2): GAGVSQSPRYKVTKRGQDVTLRCDPISSHATLYWYQQALGQGPEFLTYFNYEAQPDKSGLPSDRFSAERPEGSISTLTIQRTEQRDSAMYRCASSPQGNTGELFFGEGSRLTVL.

This chain links TRBV28 with TRBJ1-6; D uncertain. The germline CDR1 and CDR2 sequences are MDHEN and SYDVKM. The CDR3 extends over 16 amino acids. V was trimmed by 2 bases and J by 6 bases, leaving 14 bases between them. The CDR3 DNA reads as TGTGCCAGCAGTTTAGGTCCTTTTTTGGCTAATTCACCCCTCCACTTT. The encoded protein is CASSLGPFLANSPLHF.

The chain is built from TRBV6-1 and TRBJ1-1, with 10 bases identical to TRBD1. This CDR3 comprises 16 residues. V lost 4 bases to trimming and J lost 6 bases; unmatched junction nucleotides: 11. Germline lookup yields CDR1 MNHNS and CDR2 SASEGT. CDR3 region: CASSVHRDRGSSEAFF. The DNA for the CDR3 is TGTGCCAGCAGTGTACACCGGGACAGGGGATCCTCTGAAGCTTTCTTT.

This clone has only a few counts. The chain joins TRBV7-9 to TRBJ1-4, with TRBD1 matching over 7 bases. Germline CDR1 reads SEHNR; CDR2 reads FQNEAQ (reference sequence). With 4 bases clipped from V and 8 bases from J, the junction kept 7 bases outside the gene matches. The CDR3 sequence is 14 residues long. The CDR3 here is CASSSQGIEEKLFF. CDR3 in DNA: TGTGCCAGCAGCTCACAGGGGATAGAAGAAAAACTGTTTTTT.

V gene TRBV9 combines with J gene TRBJ1-2; D ambiguous. Trimming took 3 bases from V and 0 from J, leaving 9 bases between them. The germline V gene encodes CDR1 SGDLS and CDR2 YYNGEE. This CDR3 is built from 14 residues. The CDR3 DNA is TGTGCCAGCAGCGCCACACAAGCTAACTATGGCTACACCTTC. This codes for CASSATQANYGYTF.

The chain combines TRBV5-8 with TRBJ2-3; 11 nucleotides agree with TRBD2. The CDR3 contains 17 residues. Germline V CDR1 and CDR2: SGHTS, YDEGEE. V trimming: 0 bases; J trimming: 2 bases; junction bases outside the gene matches: 5. In nucleotides, the CDR3 is TGTGCCAGCAGCTTGGCCGGGACTAGCGGCTCCACAGATACGCAGTATTTT. This encodes CASSLAGTSGSTDTQYF.

V usage is TRBV9 and J usage is TRBJ2-1; 8 bases align to TRBD1. The CDR3 contains 16 residues. Germline V gives CDR1 SGDLS, CDR2 YYNGEE. V was pared by 0 bases and J by 6 bases, with 8 bases of the junction left unmatched. CDR3 loop: CASSVDETGVRNEQFF. The CDR3 DNA is TGTGCCAGCAGCGTAGACGAGACAGGGGTACGCAATGAGCAGTTCTTC.